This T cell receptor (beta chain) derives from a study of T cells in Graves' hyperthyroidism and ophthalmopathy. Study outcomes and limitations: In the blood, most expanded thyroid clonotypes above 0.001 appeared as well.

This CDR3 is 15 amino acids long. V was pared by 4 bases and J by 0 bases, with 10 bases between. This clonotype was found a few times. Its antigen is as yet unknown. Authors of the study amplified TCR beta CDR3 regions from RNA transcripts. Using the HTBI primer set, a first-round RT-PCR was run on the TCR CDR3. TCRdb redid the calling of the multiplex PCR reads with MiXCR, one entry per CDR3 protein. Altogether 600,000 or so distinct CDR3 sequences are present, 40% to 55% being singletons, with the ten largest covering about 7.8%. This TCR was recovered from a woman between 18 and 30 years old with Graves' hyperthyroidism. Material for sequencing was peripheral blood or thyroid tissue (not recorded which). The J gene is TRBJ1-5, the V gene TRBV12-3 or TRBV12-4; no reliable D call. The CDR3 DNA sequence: TGTGCCAGCAGTTACACAGCCTATAGCAATCAGCCCCAGCATTTT. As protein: CASSYTAYSNQPQHF.